Described below is a single T cell receptor beta chain sequence and its context. In the source study's methods: Using reference gene primer amplification, nucleated cell counts were estimated. Here immunoSEQ multiplex PCR was the method, and the copy in TCRdb shows in-frame clones only, minus some. V, J and clone size were drawn from that table, and D and trimming were deduced from the DNA. The sample has roughly 330,000 clones, more than 75% seen once; the top ten hold roughly 5.3%. Participant ages covered roughly 18 to 89 years across about 25 US areas. Assignment of participants to cohorts was predicated upon participant-reported clinical history. The data were taken from a study of blood T cell repertoires in COVID-19. Study-level background: From the United States, Italy and Spain came samples of acute and convalescent COVID-19.

The CDR3 consists of 15 residues. Trimming left V 3 bases short and J 4 bases short, with 16 bases between. Germline values: CDR1 DFQATT, CDR2 SNEGSKA (reference sequence). This rearrangement joins TRBV20-1 to TRBJ2-1; a possible D gene is TRBD2 (6 bases). This clonotype was sampled from a woman younger than 45 who had recovered from COVID-19. Sequencing used PBMCs or T cells enriched from blood (not recorded which). This chain's CDR3 is CSASRETSNYNEQFF. CDR3 DNA sequence: TGCAGTGCTAGTCGAGAGACTAGTAATTACAATGAGCAGTTCTTC.